This TCR beta chain was sequenced in a study of response to subunit inactivated influenza vaccine. Each CDR3 protein gets one entry after TCRdb re-called the RT-PCR reads with MiXCR. Of fewer than 650,000 distinct CDR3 sequences in the sample, 10% to 15% were seen once. This clonotype has only a few counts. This CDR3 comprises 11 residues. CDR1 and CDR2 (germline): ENHRY, SYGVKD. Trimming took off 8 bases at V and 6 bases at J, with 7 bases between the two ends. Sequencing was performed on PBMCs from blood, taken 40 to 50 days after vaccination. The chain carries TRBV10-3 and TRBJ2-2; D is uncertain. The TCR sequence derives from a man between 45 and 60 years old who received an inactivated influenza vaccine. The CDR3 sequence is CAIEVSGELFF. The CDR3 DNA sequence: TGTGCCATCGAGGTCTCCGGGGAGCTGTTTTTT.